This T cell receptor (beta chain) was identified during a study of vaccination and CD4 T cells after COVID-19. Overall study: Median time from second vaccine dose to sampling was roughly 72 days (14 to 241).

This clonotype appeared a single time. Antigen specificity is unknown. Documented treatment: roughly 10-day PBMC culture with coronavirus spike peptide pools or control peptides (ViraFEST assay). ViraFEST used peptide pools to expand antigen-specific T cells, then sequenced TCRs. Cultured CD4+ T cells had their DNA profiled by the Oncomine TCR Beta short-read assay. From CD4+ T cells that had been cultured, genomic DNA was extracted. TCRdb reprocessed the PCR reads via MiXCR and lists one record per CDR3 protein. This sample has several thousand distinct CDR3 sequences, with less than 40% found just once. This CDR3 has 14 amino acids. CDR1 and CDR2 from the germline V gene are SGHTA and FQGTGA. V lost 5 bases and J 5 bases, leaving 15 bases between the germline ends.

Sequencing used CD4+ T cells from blood, cultured in vitro, obtained after SARS-CoV-2 vaccination. The rearrangement links TRBV7-3 to TRBJ1-1; D is perhaps TRBD1 (6 bases). This sequence originates from a human donor who had recovered from COVID-19. In nucleotides, the CDR3 is TGTGCCAGCAGCCCCCAGGGGCGACGGACTGAAGCTTTCTTT. Amino acid sequence: CASSPQGRRTEAFF.